This TCR beta chain was identified in a study of cytomegalovirus exposure and HLA in healthy donors. A note on this clone: Its target is not known.

This CDR3 comprises 15 residues. The germline CDR1 and CDR2 sequences are SGHDT and YYEEEE. V lost 3 bases, J lost 2 bases, and 6 bases stayed unmatched. General study findings and limits: Rare sequences made up most TCRs, while some public TCRs were found in many donors.

Primers: 60 Vbeta forward and 13 Jbeta reverse. Method: immunoSEQ multiplex PCR; TCRdb's copy keeps in-frame clones and lacks some. The sample yields some 35,000 clones, more than 60% seen once. The J gene is TRBJ2-7, the V gene TRBV5-6; TRBD1 aligns across 9 bases. Sequenced input: PBMCs. The TCR comes from a man aged 25-40 years in good health and CMV-seronegative. The CDR3 reads CASSYYGTGTYEQYF. The CDR3 DNA reads as TGTGCCAGCAGCTACTACGGGACAGGGACCTACGAGCAGTACTTC.